Below, 13 T cell receptor beta chains from the same sample are listed, as sequenced in a study of cytomegalovirus exposure and HLA in healthy donors. Profiled with immunoSEQ multiplex PCR; TCRdb holds only in-frame clones, not every one. In the table there are some 75,000 clones, roughly 96% of which are singletons. Sequencing was done on a sample of PBMCs. These receptors originate from a woman aged 18-29 years in good health and CMV-seronegative.

The chain carries TRBV19 and TRBJ2-7; TRBD2 is a possible D gene (5 bases). Germline loops: CDR1 LNHDA, CDR2 SQIVND (reference sequence). Trimming shortened V by 3 bases and J by 1 base, and 13 bases separated the two germline ends. CDR3 length: 15 residues. CDR3 sequence (DNA): TGTGCCAGTAGTATCGTGCTAGCAGAGTCCTACGAGCAGTACTTC. Translation: CASSIVLAESYEQYF.

The J gene is TRBJ1-5, the V gene TRBV10-3, with 7 bases matching TRBD1. Trimming cost V 8 bases and J 0 bases; bases outside gene matches: 7. The CDR3 spans 15 residues. Germline V CDR1 and CDR2: ENHRY, SYGVKD. CDR3 coding DNA: TGTGCCATCCGGGACAGCCAATATAGCAATCAGCCCCAGCATTTT. Its protein is CAIRDSQYSNQPQHF.

V and J are TRBV19 and TRBJ2-2, with 11 bases fitting TRBD2. The germline CDR1 and CDR2 sequences are LNHDA and SQIVND (reference sequence). The CDR3 spans 18 residues. V was pared by 4 bases and J by 5 bases, with 12 bases of the junction left unmatched. CDR3 DNA: TGTGCCAGTAGTAGACCGATGCTACTAGCGGGAGTGACCGGGGAGCTGTTTTTT. Translation gives CASSRPMLLAGVTGELFF.

The chain uses TRBV6-5 and TRBJ1-2; TRBD1 matches at 11 bases. Germline V lookup: CDR1 MNHEY, CDR2 SVGAGI. Trimming removed 6 bases from V and 2 bases from J; junction bases left unmatched: 2. There are 14 residues in the CDR3. Here the CDR3 DNA reads TGTGCCAGCAGAAGGGACAGGGGGAACTATGGCTACACCTTC. As protein: CASRRDRGNYGYTF.

This clone was observed a single time. The V gene is TRBV5-1, the J gene TRBJ2-1; 10 nucleotides agree with TRBD2. There are 18 residues in the CDR3. J gave up 3 bases and V 0 bases, and 9 bases lay outside the gene matches. Germline V gene lookup returns CDR1 SGHRS and CDR2 YFSETQ. For the CDR3, the DNA is TGCGCCAGCAGCTTGGCTCCGGGGCTAGCGGGGGTCTACAATGAGCAGTTCTTC. This sequence encodes CASSLAPGLAGVYNEQFF.

The chain combines TRBV18 with TRBJ2-3; D unclear. CDR3 size: 16 residues. Deletions cut 6 bases from V and 0 bases from J, with 16 bases between. The germline CDR1 and CDR2 sequences are KGHSH and LQKENI. The CDR3: CASSPPSLGSTDTQYF. In DNA form, the CDR3 reads TGTGCCAGCTCCCCTCCCTCTCTCGGGAGCACAGATACGCAGTATTTT.

The chain uses TRBV5-4 and TRBJ2-1; TRBD2 matches 9 bases. The germline V gene has CDR1 SGHNT and CDR2 YYREEE (reference sequence). The length of the CDR3 is 15 residues. The ends lost 4 bases at V and 2 bases at J; junction bases unmatched: 4. For the CDR3, the DNA is TGTGCCAGCAGCATCGGGACTAGCACCTACAATGAGCAGTTCTTC. It encodes CASSIGTSTYNEQFF.

The chain carries TRBV19 and TRBJ1-2, with D possibly matching TRBD1 (5 bases). The CDR3 runs to 14 residues. Trimming shortened V by 7 bases and J by 6 bases, and 18 bases separated the two germline ends. From germline, CDR1 is LNHDA and CDR2 SQIVND (reference sequence). The DNA of the CDR3 is TGTGCCAGTACCATAGCGGGGACCTTTCATGGCTACACCTTC. Its translation: CASTIAGTFHGYTF.

V gene TRBV4-1 combines with J gene TRBJ2-1, with D perhaps matching TRBD1 (6 bases). Germline CDR1 MGHRA, CDR2 YSYEKL. The CDR3 is 14 amino acids. V was cut by 4 bases and J by 6 bases, with 13 bases left in between. The CDR3 spells CASSRVLGGNEQFF. CDR3 in DNA: TGCGCCAGCAGCCGAGTCTTAGGGGGCAATGAGCAGTTCTTC.

V usage is TRBV11-2 and J usage is TRBJ1-2; D gene ambiguous. The CDR3 loop spans 13 amino acids. The ends were cut back, 5 bases at V and 8 bases at J, with 15 bases in the middle. Germline CDR1 and CDR2: SGHAT and FQNNGV. This CDR3 reads CASSPPGGSGYTF. CDR3 in DNA: TGTGCCAGCAGCCCCCCGGGTGGGAGCGGCTACACCTTC.

A single count supports this clone. The chain combines TRBV29-1 with TRBJ2-7; 12 positions match TRBD1. Germline-derived CDR1 and CDR2 are SQVTM and ANQGSEA. V was clipped by 4 bases and J by 5 bases; unmatched bases: 3. The CDR3 sequence is 13 residues long. The CDR3 loop reads CSVGGQGAHEQYF. The CDR3 DNA reads TGCAGCGTTGGGGGACAGGGGGCCCACGAGCAGTACTTC.

The CDR3 is CASSLASGTGPRYEQYF. CDR3 DNA: TGTGCCAGCAGCTTAGCTAGCGGGACAGGGCCCCGCTACGAGCAGTACTTC. The rearrangement uses TRBV7-7 and TRBJ2-7; D is perhaps TRBD1 (9 bases). Germline values: CDR1 SSHAT, CDR2 FNYEAQ (reference sequence). The CDR3 is 17 amino acids. The germline V and J ends were trimmed by 0 bases and 3 bases, with 18 bases remaining between them.

The rearrangement links TRBV5-4 to TRBJ1-1, with 9 positions matching TRBD1. Looked up from germline, CDR1 is SGHNT and CDR2 is YYREEE (reference sequence). Losses at the gene ends were 10 bases for V and 6 bases for J; bases not matched to a gene: 10. The CDR3 runs to 13 residues. CDR3 sequence reads: CAYWTGASPEAFF. The CDR3 DNA reads TGTGCCTACTGGACAGGGGCAAGTCCTGAAGCTTTCTTT.